This TCR beta chain was observed in a study of Ad26.COV2.S vaccination and SARS-CoV-2 variants. Overall study findings and caveats: Vaccine recipients had higher spike-specific TCR breadth than placebo recipients. Reportedly, after vaccination the spike-specific CD8+ and CD4+ T cell responses displayed substantial breadth. The TCR-based breadth and depth measures might underestimate overall T cell responses.

Treatment defined: 15 to 20 received Ad26.COV2.S at low or high dose, single or two shots; a few received placebo; per-sample allocation not given. Sampling was performed 63 days after the first vaccine or placebo injection. Boston hosted the donor, who was an adult aged 18-55 years. Germline V gene lookup returns CDR1 WNHNN and CDR2 SYGVQD (reference sequence). The V segment lost 1 base and the J segment 2 bases; nucleotides outside the gene matches: 2. The CDR3 loop spans 15 amino acids. Regarding this clone: Its antigen is undetermined.

Libraries were prepared by immunoSEQ multiplex PCR; TCRdb keeps only in-frame clonotypes and omits some of them. The top ten hold about 3.3% of the sample, which has about 350,000 clones, 70% to 90% seen once. The rearrangement links TRBV10-1 to TRBJ2-1; 7 nucleotides match TRBD2. Sample: peripheral blood, taken in a trial of Ad26.COV2.S vaccine versus placebo. This clonotype originated in a person aged 18-60 years who received the Ad26.COV2.S COVID-19 vaccine or a placebo. The CDR3 coding sequence is TGCGCCAGCAGTGAGTTAGCGGGCCCCTACAATGAGCAGTTCTTC. Translating gives CASSELAGPYNEQFF.